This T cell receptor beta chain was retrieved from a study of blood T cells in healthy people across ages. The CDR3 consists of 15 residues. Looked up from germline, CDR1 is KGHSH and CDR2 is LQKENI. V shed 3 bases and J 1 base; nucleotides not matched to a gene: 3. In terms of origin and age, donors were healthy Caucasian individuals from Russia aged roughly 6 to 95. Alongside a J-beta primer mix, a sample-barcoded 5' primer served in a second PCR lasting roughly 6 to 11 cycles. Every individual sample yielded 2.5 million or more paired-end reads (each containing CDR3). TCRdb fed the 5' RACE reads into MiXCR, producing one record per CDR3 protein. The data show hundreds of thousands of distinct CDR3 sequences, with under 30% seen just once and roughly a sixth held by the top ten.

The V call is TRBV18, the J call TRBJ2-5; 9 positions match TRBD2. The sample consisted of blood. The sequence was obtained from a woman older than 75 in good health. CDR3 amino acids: CASSPEAGGQETQYF. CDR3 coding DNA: TGTGCCAGCTCACCCGAAGCGGGGGGCCAAGAGACCCAGTACTTC.